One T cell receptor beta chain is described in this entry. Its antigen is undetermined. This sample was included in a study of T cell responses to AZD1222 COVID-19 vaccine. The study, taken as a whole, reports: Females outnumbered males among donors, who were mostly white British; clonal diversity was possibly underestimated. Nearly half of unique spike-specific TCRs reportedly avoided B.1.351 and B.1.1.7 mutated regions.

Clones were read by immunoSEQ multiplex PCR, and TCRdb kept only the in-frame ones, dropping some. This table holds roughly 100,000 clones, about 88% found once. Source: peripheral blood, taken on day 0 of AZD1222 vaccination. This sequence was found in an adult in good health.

CDR3 in amino acids: CASSATPGQPQHF. CDR3 nucleotides: TGTGCCAGCAGCGCAACACCGGGTCAGCCCCAGCATTTT. The chain combines TRBV21-1 with TRBJ1-5. TRBV21-1 is an annotated pseudogene. The CDR3 is 13 amino acids.